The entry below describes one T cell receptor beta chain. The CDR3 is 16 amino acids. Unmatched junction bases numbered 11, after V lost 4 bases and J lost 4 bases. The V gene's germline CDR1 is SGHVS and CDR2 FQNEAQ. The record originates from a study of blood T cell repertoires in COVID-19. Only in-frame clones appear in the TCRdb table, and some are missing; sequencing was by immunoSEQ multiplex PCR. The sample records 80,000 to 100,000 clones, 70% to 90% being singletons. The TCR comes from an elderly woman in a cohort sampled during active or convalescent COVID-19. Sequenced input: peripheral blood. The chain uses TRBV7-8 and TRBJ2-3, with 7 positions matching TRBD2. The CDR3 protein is CASSSAGRAFADTQYF. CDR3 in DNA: TGTGCCAGCAGCTCGGCAGGGAGGGCTTTCGCAGATACGCAGTATTTT.